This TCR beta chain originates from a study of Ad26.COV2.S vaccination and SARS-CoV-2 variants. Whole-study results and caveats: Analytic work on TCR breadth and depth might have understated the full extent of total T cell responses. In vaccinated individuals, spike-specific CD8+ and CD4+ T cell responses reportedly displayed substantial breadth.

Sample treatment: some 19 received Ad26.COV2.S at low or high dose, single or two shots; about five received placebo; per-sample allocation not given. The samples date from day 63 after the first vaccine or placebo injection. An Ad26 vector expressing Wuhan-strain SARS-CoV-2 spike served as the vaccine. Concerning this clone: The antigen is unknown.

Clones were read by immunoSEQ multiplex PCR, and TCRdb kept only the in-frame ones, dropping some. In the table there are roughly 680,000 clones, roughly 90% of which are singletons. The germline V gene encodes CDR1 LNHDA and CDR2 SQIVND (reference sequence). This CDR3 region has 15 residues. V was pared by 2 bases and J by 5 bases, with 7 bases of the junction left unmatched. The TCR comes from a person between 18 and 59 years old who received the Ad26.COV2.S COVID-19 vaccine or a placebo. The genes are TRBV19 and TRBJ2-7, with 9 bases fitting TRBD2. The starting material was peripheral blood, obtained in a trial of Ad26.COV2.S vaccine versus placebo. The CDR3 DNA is TGTGCCAGTAGTATAATTAGCGGGAGTGTCGACGAGCAGTACTTC. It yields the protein CASSIISGSVDEQYF. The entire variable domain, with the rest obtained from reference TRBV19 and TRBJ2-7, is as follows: DGGITQSPKYLFRKEGQNVTLSCEQNLNHDAMYWYRQDPGQGLRLIYYSQIVNDFQKGDIAEGYSVSREKKESFPLTVTSAQKNPTAFYLCASSIISGSVDEQYFGPGTRLTVT.